A selection of T cell receptor beta chains follows, all from one sample in a study of chemoradiotherapy in HPV16-positive cancers. The assay was immunoSEQ multiplex PCR, and TCRdb's table has in-frame clones only and misses some. The sample has approximately 16,000 clones; almost 90% are singletons. The sample consisted of blood, taken from a patient who underwent chemoradiotherapy. These receptors were obtained from a human donor with HPV-associated anogenital cancer. CDR3s include the opening cysteine and the closing phenylalanine or tryptophan. A D gene is named only where the DNA matches it firmly. Some rows have no size entry. The others give once, few or many, or a class for an expanded clone.

D	J	V	size	CDR3	DNA
.	TRBJ1-1	TRBV6-6	.	CASSPTGNTEAFF	TGTGCCAGCAGCCCGACTGGGAACACTGAAGCTTTCTTT
.	TRBJ1-4	TRBV28	.	CASSWTDLNEKLFF	TGTGCCAGCAGCTGGACAGACCTTAATGAAAAACTGTTTTTT
.	TRBJ1-1	TRBV7-9	.	CASSLLSGARTEAFF	TGTGCCAGCAGCTTATTGTCAGGGGCGCGTACTGAAGCTTTCTTT
TRBD1	TRBJ1-4	TRBV19	.	CASSPGRQGIGEKLFF	TGTGCCAGTAGCCCCGGCCGACAGGGAATAGGTGAAAAACTGTTTTTT
.	TRBJ1-3	TRBV9	.	CASSVIGSSGNTIYF	TGTGCCAGCAGCGTAATCGGGAGCTCTGGAAACACCATATATTTT
.	TRBJ1-4	TRBV4-2	few	CASSLRSTGFNEKLFF	TGTGCCAGCAGCCTCCGATCCACAGGGTTTAATGAAAAACTGTTTTTT
.	TRBJ1-1	TRBV5-1	.	CASSLMGERRNTEAFF	TGCGCCAGCAGCTTGATGGGGGAGAGGCGGAACACTGAAGCTTTCTTT
TRBD1	TRBJ1-2	TRBV28	.	CASSTTDRAVYTF	TGTGCCAGTAGTACCACGGACAGGGCTGTCTACACCTTC
.	TRBJ2-5	TRBV7-6	once	CASSPLVGRETQYF	TGTGCCAGCAGCCCACTCGTGGGACGGGAGACCCAGTACTTC
TRBD1	TRBJ2-6	TRBV18	.	CASSPGTGYSGANVLTF	TGTGCCAGCTCACCAGGGACAGGTTACTCTGGGGCCAACGTCCTGACTTTC
.	TRBJ2-3	TRBV5-1	.	CASSLAQGTDTQYF	TGCGCCAGCAGCTTGGCCCAGGGAACAGATACGCAGTATTTT
TRBD1	TRBJ2-1	TRBV6-4	.	CASSDHKTGDYNEQFF	TGTGCCAGCAGTGACCATAAGACAGGGGACTACAATGAGCAGTTCTTC
.	TRBJ1-1	TRBV11-2	once	CASSSLGWGTEAFF	TGTGCCAGCAGCTCCTTAGGGTGGGGGACTGAAGCTTTCTTT
.	TRBJ2-7	TRBV6-5	.	CASKRGLSYEQYF	TGTGCCAGCAAGAGAGGACTCTCCTACGAGCAGTACTTC
.	TRBJ2-7	TRBV13	.	CASSPRTVAYEQYF	TGTGCCAGCAGCCCGCGGACAGTAGCCTACGAGCAGTACTTC
.	TRBJ2-3	TRBV5-4	.	CASSLAQGDTQYF	TGTGCCAGCAGCTTGGCACAGGGAGATACGCAGTATTTT
.	TRBJ2-7	TRBV10-3	few	CAISGGGRAQYEQYF	TGTGCCATCAGTGGGGGGGGGCGAGCCCAGTACGAGCAGTACTTC
.	TRBJ1-4	TRBV7-3	.	CASSLGPIANEKLFF	TGTGCCAGCAGCCTCGGGCCGATAGCTAATGAAAAACTGTTTTTT
TRBD1	TRBJ2-2	TRBV6-4	.	CASRGQYNTGELFF	TGTGCCAGCAGGGGACAGTATAACACCGGGGAGCTGTTTTTT
.	TRBJ1-2	TRBV5-6	.	CASSLGQVLSYGYTF	TGTGCCAGCAGCTTGGGTCAGGTACTCTCCTATGGCTACACCTTC
TRBD2	TRBJ2-1	TRBV4-1	.	CASSQDWVGGAISEQFF	TGCGCCAGCAGCCAAGATTGGGTCGGGGGGGCAATCAGTGAGCAGTTCTTC
TRBD1	TRBJ1-1	TRBV30	.	CAWSGQGSTEAFF	TGTGCCTGGTCGGGACAGGGGTCCACTGAAGCTTTCTTT
.	TRBJ1-1	TRBV11-2	.	CASSSSWGTEAFF	TGTGCCAGCAGCTCCTCGTGGGGCACTGAAGCTTTCTTT
.	TRBJ1-4	TRBV15	.	CATSSFDGFEKLFF	TGTGCCACCAGCAGTTTCGACGGATTTGAAAAACTGTTTTTT
TRBD1	TRBJ2-7	TRBV10-1	.	CASSESRRQGANEQYF	TGCGCCAGCAGTGAGTCCCGGAGGCAGGGGGCTAACGAGCAGTACTTC